This is a list of T cell receptor beta chains from one sample in a study of T-cell reconstitution after alpha-beta-depleted transplantation in children. TCRdb called the PCR reads again in MiXCR, with one record for every CDR3 protein. The repertoire holds about 370,000 distinct CDR3 sequences, with around 20% as singletons. This specimen consisted of PBMCs from the stem cell graft donor, obtained from the stem cell graft. These receptors were taken from a human donor who donated a stem cell graft to a child with acute myeloid leukemia. CDR3s include the opening cysteine and the closing phenylalanine or tryptophan. The order of the fields is CDR3 length, V gene, D gene, clone size, J gene, CDR3 DNA, CDR3 protein. The D gene is left open where the match is weak. Clone size is given for some rows only: seen once, a few or many times, or a class if the clone is expanded.

15	TRBV3-1	TRBD1	-	TRBJ2-1	TGTGCCAGCAGTAGCCGGGACAGCTCCTACAATGAGCAGTTCTTC	CASSSRDSSYNEQFF
15	TRBV11-2	TRBD2	few	TRBJ2-1	TGTGCCAGCAGAACCGGGACTAGCGGGAGGGGTGAGCAGTTCTTC	CASRTGTSGRGEQFF
15	TRBV3-1	TRBD2	many	TRBJ2-1	TGTGCCAGCAGCCAAGTCCTAGCGGGAGTGACTGAGCAGTTCTTC	CASSQVLAGVTEQFF
11	TRBV20-1	-	many	TRBJ2-5	TGCAGTGCTAGAGTCGTAGAGACCCAGTACTTC	CSARVVETQYF
12	TRBV15	-	few	TRBJ2-2	TGTGCCACCAGCGTTAGCGCCGGGGAGCTGTTTTTT	CATSVSAGELFF
14	TRBV7-2	-	-	TRBJ2-5	TGTGCCAGCACTCCGGGGCTCTCCCGGGAGACCCAGTACTTC	CASTPGLSRETQYF
14	TRBV12-3/TRBV12-4	-	few	TRBJ2-4	TGTGCCAGCAAGAGTAGCTCGTCCAAAAACATTCAGTACTTC	CASKSSSSKNIQYF
14	TRBV12-3/TRBV12-4	-	few	TRBJ2-1	TGTGCCAGCAGCCCGATCGGCCCCTACAATGAGCAGTTCTTC	CASSPIGPYNEQFF
15	TRBV5-1	TRBD2	-	TRBJ2-7	TGCGCCTCTAGGCCGGGCGGGAGAGGGTCCTACGAGCAGTACTTC	CASRPGGRGSYEQYF
15	TRBV20-1	-	-	TRBJ2-2	TGCAGTGCTCCTAAGGCGGGCAGAGCCGCCGGGGAGCTGTTTTTT	CSAPKAGRAAGELFF
16	TRBV20-1	TRBD2	-	TRBJ2-1	TGCAGTGCTAGGAGACTAGCGGGAGGCAAATACAATGAGCAGTTCTTC	CSARRLAGGKYNEQFF